This T cell receptor (beta chain) comes out of a study of shared clonotypes between healthy human individuals. Study at large: Three plates each covered CD4 naive and memory; CD8 naive two, CD8 memory one.

This CDR3 comprises 14 residues. Germline trimming cut 5 bases from V and 0 bases from J; bases unmatched to any gene: 1. Looked up from germline, CDR1 is SGHRS and CDR2 is YFSETQ. This clone was seen just once. Its target is unknown. The donors were adults (healthy and HIV-negative) with no recent acute infections or vaccinations. The study, taken as a whole, reports: Of the naive CD4 clonotypes, approximately 5% were shared across several donors.

When replicate PCRs were run on sorted subsets, they used 200 to 250 ng DNA, tens of thousands of T cell genomes. The assay was immunoSEQ multiplex PCR, and TCRdb's table has in-frame clones only and misses some. Of about 1.5 million clones listed, 95% to 99% are singletons. The rearrangement joins TRBV5-1 to TRBJ1-2; 10 bases fit TRBD1. The sequencing sample was made of naive CD4+ T cells sorted from blood. Subset denoted: CD45RA+ positively selected. The TCR comes from a man under 40 in good health. CDR3 residues: CASRTGGTNYGYTF. CDR3 in DNA: TGCGCCAGCAGGACAGGGGGCACTAACTATGGCTACACCTTC.